The 19 T cell receptor beta chains below all came from one sample that was sequenced in a study of vaccination effects on CD4 cells after COVID-19. Before any sequencing was done, the ViraFEST assay used viral peptide pools to expand antigen-specific CD4+ T cells. Subsequent to a culture period of about ten days, CD4+ T cells were isolated. Among the vaccine recipients, none had a prior SARS-CoV-2 infection, and nucleocapsid antibodies were negative. TCRdb's table, derived via immunoSEQ multiplex PCR, lists solely in-frame clones and lacks some. The sample includes 24,000 or so clones, 70% to 75% of them seen just once. Their antigen targets remain unknown. Here the sequenced sample was CD4+ T cells from PBMCs cultured with SARS-CoV-2 spike peptides, taken before COVID-19 vaccination. The receptors stem from a human donor who received a COVID-19 vaccine.

V is TRBV7-8 and J is TRBJ1-2; D not resolved. Germline loops: CDR1 SGHVS, CDR2 FQNEAQ. Trimming stripped 1 base from V and 8 bases from J, with 8 bases between. This CDR3 has 12 amino acids. CDR3 DNA: TGTGCCAGCAGCTTAGGTCCGGGAGGCTACACCTTC. Translating gives CASSLGPGGYTF.

V gene TRBV3-1 (or the pseudogene TRBV3-2) combines with J gene TRBJ1-2, with no clear D. Germline V CDR1 and CDR2: LGHDT, YNNKEL (reference sequence). V was cut by 0 bases and J by 8 bases, with 7 bases left in between. The CDR3 has 12 amino acids. The DNA for the CDR3 is TGTGCCAGCAGCCAAGAGGCGTTGGGCTACACCTTC. This encodes CASSQEALGYTF.

The V call is TRBV19, the J call TRBJ2-5, with 7 bases that match TRBD1. The V gene end was trimmed by 0 bases and the J gene end by 4 bases; junction bases not matched to a gene: 8. Germline CDR1 is LNHDA and CDR2 is SQIVND (reference sequence). The CDR3 consists of 16 residues. The CDR3 spells CASSIDPTGFGETQYF. DNA of the CDR3: TGTGCCAGTAGTATAGACCCGACAGGGTTCGGAGAGACCCAGTACTTC.

The V call is TRBV7-9, the J call TRBJ2-1, with TRBD2 identical over 9 bases. Trimming cost V 0 bases and J 7 bases; bases outside gene matches: 13. In germline, CDR1 is SEHNR, CDR2 FQNEAQ (reference sequence). This CDR3 is built from 18 residues. In DNA, the CDR3 is TGTGCCAGCAGCTTAGCGGAAACGAGGCTAGCGGGAAGTAATGAGCAGTTCTTC. Protein sequence: CASSLAETRLAGSNEQFF.

The V call is TRBV12-3 or TRBV12-4, the J call TRBJ2-3; 8 bases match TRBD1. The CDR3 extends over 12 amino acids. J lost 13 bases, V lost 6 bases, and 9 bases had no gene match. As DNA, the CDR3 is TGTGCCAGCAGAGAAAGACAGGGGCGGGAGTATTTT. This translates into CASRERQGREYF.

The chain employs TRBV7-2 and TRBJ2-1; 9 bases are shared with TRBD2. The CDR3 loop spans 18 amino acids. CDR1 is SGHTA and CDR2 is FQGNSA in the germline V gene. The ends lost 1 base at V and 2 bases at J; junction bases unmatched: 9. CDR3 sequence (DNA): TGTGCCAGCAGCTTAGATAGGTGGGCGGGGGGGCCCTACAATGAGCAGTTCTTC. It is translated as CASSLDRWAGGPYNEQFF.

V is TRBV11-2 and J is TRBJ1-3; D remains ambiguous. Germline CDR1 reads SGHAT; CDR2 reads FQNNGV. The CDR3 runs to 15 residues. The V gene lost 6 bases and the J gene lost 6 bases, with 18 bases spanning the gap. DNA for the CDR3: TGTGCCAGCAGGGCCCTGATAGGCTCGGAAAACACCATATATTTT. Translated: CASRALIGSENTIYF. Full variable domain (outside the CDR3, taken from reference TRBV11-2 and TRBJ1-3): EAGVAQSPRYKIIEKRQSVAFWCNPISGHATLYWYQQILGQGPKLLIQFQNNGVVDDSQLPKDRFSAERLKGVDSTLKIQPAKLEDSAVYLCASRALIGSENTIYFGEGSWLTVV.

The chain employs TRBV10-3 and TRBJ2-7, with 8 bases fitting TRBD2. J was trimmed by 4 bases and V by 2 bases; bases with no gene match: 7. This CDR3 comprises 15 residues. Germline-derived CDR1 and CDR2 are ENHRY and SYGVKD. Here the CDR3 DNA reads TGTGCCATCAGTGAGGGGACTAGAGAACCTTACGAGCAGTACTTC. Encoded protein: CAISEGTREPYEQYF.

The chain combines TRBV6-5 with TRBJ2-2; the match to TRBD2 covers 8 bases. Germline-derived CDR1 and CDR2 are MNHEY and SVGAGI. This CDR3 spans 14 amino acids. The V and J ends lost 7 bases and 6 bases, in that order; junction bases with no gene match: 7. The CDR3 bases are TGTGCCAGCAACGGAGTAGCGGGATCCGGGGAGCTGTTTTTT. Translated, it gives CASNGVAGSGELFF.

This chain links TRBV27 with TRBJ1-2, with D unresolved. Looked up from germline, CDR1 is MNHEY and CDR2 is SMNVEV (reference sequence). Trimming removed 2 bases from V and 3 bases from J, with 16 bases in between. CDR3 size: 16 residues. The CDR3 loop is CASSLRPDYPDYGYTF. The CDR3 region has the DNA TGTGCCAGCAGTTTAAGACCGGACTATCCGGACTATGGCTACACCTTC.

This clone has only a few counts. The rearrangement links TRBV6-4 to TRBJ2-7; 11 nucleotides match TRBD2. V lost 2 bases and J lost 0; bases outside the gene matches: 0. Germline V gene sequence: CDR1 MRHNA, CDR2 SNTAGT. This CDR3 spans 15 amino acids. The CDR3 sequence is CASSDGTSGSYEQYF. In nucleotides, the CDR3 is TGTGCCAGCAGTGACGGGACTAGCGGCTCCTACGAGCAGTACTTC.

The chain has TRBV5-5 and TRBJ1-1; D is unclear. In germline, CDR1 is SGHKS, CDR2 YYEKEE (reference sequence). The CDR3 is made up of 13 amino acids. The V and J ends lost 4 bases and 2 bases respectively, with 9 bases between them. The CDR3 loop reads CASSITSNTEAFF. Here the CDR3 DNA reads TGTGCCAGCAGCATAACAAGCAACACTGAAGCTTTCTTT.

This chain links TRBV6-1 with TRBJ1-1; D remains ambiguous. The CDR3 runs to 15 residues. Per germline, CDR1 MNHNS and CDR2 SASEGT. Trimming took 0 bases from V and 4 from J, leaving 12 bases between them. In nucleotides, the CDR3 is TGTGCCAGCAGTGAAGCTTGGCAAGGGAGCACTGAAGCTTTCTTT. Its translation is CASSEAWQGSTEAFF.

This clone was counted once. The J gene is TRBJ2-3, the V gene TRBV3-1 (or the pseudogene TRBV3-2); D perhaps matches TRBD1 (5 bases). This CDR3 comprises 13 residues. Germline V gene lookup returns CDR1 LGHDT and CDR2 YNNKEL (reference sequence). Deletions cut 3 bases from V and 2 bases from J, with 6 bases between. CDR3 amino acids: CASSQTDTDTQYF. CDR3 coding DNA: TGTGCCAGCAGCCAGACAGACACAGATACGCAGTATTTT.

The CDR3 here is CASSFGGRYGYTF. The CDR3 bases are TGTGCCAGCAGTTTCGGGGGACGCTATGGCTACACCTTC. This chain joins TRBV27 and TRBJ1-2; possibly TRBD1 for D (5 bases). CDR1 and CDR2 from the germline V gene are MNHEY and SMNVEV (reference sequence). V was shortened by 3 bases and J by 4 bases, with 9 bases between the two germline ends. The length of the CDR3 is 13 residues.

This chain uses TRBV2 with TRBJ1-5, with 7 bases lining up with TRBD1. Germline V gives CDR1 SNHLY, CDR2 FYNNEI. Trimming cost V 4 bases and J 4 bases; bases outside gene matches: 4. This CDR3 region has 14 residues. In DNA form, the CDR3 reads TGTGCCAGCAGTGTCGGACAGGCAAATCAGCCCCAGCATTTT. Translating it yields CASSVGQANQPQHF.

This clone was found a few times. CDR3 region: CASSPIAGSQETQYF. CDR3 in DNA: TGTGCCAGCTCACCAATAGCGGGGAGCCAAGAGACCCAGTACTTC. This rearrangement joins TRBV18 to TRBJ2-5; TRBD2 matches 8 bases. The germline gives CDR1 KGHSH, CDR2 LQKENI. The CDR3 extends over 15 amino acids. Trimming took 2 bases from V and 1 from J; bases not matched to a gene: 3.

The CDR3 here is CASSEYTGTSGNNEQFF. For the CDR3, the DNA is TGTGCCAGCAGTGAGTACACCGGGACTAGCGGGAACAATGAGCAGTTCTTC. The chain is built from TRBV2 and TRBJ2-1; the match to TRBD2 covers 13 bases. Per germline, CDR1 SNHLY and CDR2 FYNNEI. This CDR3 contains 17 residues. Unmatched junction bases numbered 7, after V lost 3 bases and J lost 5 bases.

The chain is built from TRBV6-5 and TRBJ2-7; D might be TRBD1 (5 bases). The CDR3 has 15 residues. Germline V lookup: CDR1 MNHEY, CDR2 SVGAGI. The V gene lost 0 bases and the J gene lost 2 bases, with 11 bases spanning the gap. In DNA, the CDR3 is TGTGCCAGCAGTTACTCGAGCAGGGCTGCCTACGAGCAGTACTTC. This sequence encodes CASSYSSRAAYEQYF.